The 5 T cell receptor beta chains presented below share a single source sample, sequenced in a study of Ad26.COV2.S vaccination and SARS-CoV-2 variants. Treatment denoted: over 15 received Ad26.COV2.S at low or high dose, single or two shots; about 5 received placebo; per-sample allocation not given. Sampling occurred on day 63 after the first vaccine or placebo injection. Clones were read by immunoSEQ multiplex PCR, and TCRdb kept only the in-frame ones, dropping some. In the table there are hundreds of thousands of clones, about 80% of which are singletons. The specimen comprised peripheral blood, sampled in a trial of Ad26.COV2.S vaccine versus placebo. Receptor source: a person aged 18-60 years who received the Ad26.COV2.S COVID-19 vaccine or a placebo.

This clone was recorded once. V is TRBV6-2 or TRBV6-3 and J is TRBJ2-7; either TRBD1 or TRBD2 may fit D (5 bases each). The CDR3 spans 17 residues. Germline lookup yields CDR1 MNHEY and CDR2 SVGEGT. V lost 0 bases and J 0 bases, leaving 15 bases between the germline ends. In DNA form, the CDR3 reads TGTGCCAGCAGTTACTCGAGGGCAGGGAAGAGCTCCTACGAGCAGTACTTC. It encodes CASSYSRAGKSSYEQYF.

This clone was observed a few times. As DNA, the CDR3 is TGTGCCAGCAGCTTAGACTATCAGCCCCAGCATTTT. This sequence encodes CASSLDYQPQHF. The rearrangement links TRBV7-9 to TRBJ1-5; the D is unclear. Germline CDR1 SEHNR, CDR2 FQNEAQ (reference sequence). V was cut by 1 base and J by 5 bases, with 3 bases left in between. The length of the CDR3 is 12 residues.

The chain combines TRBV12-5 with TRBJ1-5, with 7 bases fitting TRBD1. The junction had 11 bases not matched to a gene; V was cut back by 4 bases and J by 11 bases. CDR1 and CDR2 from the germline V gene are LGHNT and FRNRAP. The CDR3 extends over 14 amino acids. This CDR3 reads CASGSWDRPWAQHF. The CDR3 DNA follows: TGTGCTAGTGGTTCGTGGGACAGACCCTGGGCCCAGCATTTT.

The chain combines TRBV12-3 or TRBV12-4 with TRBJ2-7, with D possibly being TRBD2 (5 bases). The CDR3 is 12 residues long. V was cut by 6 bases and J by 6 bases, with 12 bases left in between. The CDR3 DNA follows: TGTGCCAGCAGAGTGGGGAGCCGCGAGCAGTACTTC. This gives the protein CASRVGSREQYF.

V usage is TRBV6-1 and J usage is TRBJ2-7, with D possibly matching TRBD2 (5 bases). This CDR3 is 15 amino acids long. Deletions cut 3 bases from V and 3 bases from J, with 15 bases between. The germline gives CDR1 MNHNS, CDR2 SASEGT. This CDR3 is CASSDPRDLSYEQYF. The CDR3 DNA reads TGTGCCAGCAGTGACCCCCGGGATTTAAGCTACGAGCAGTACTTC.